The entry that follows covers one T cell receptor (beta chain) sequence. Its target is not known. By quantitative 5'-RACE with molecular barcodes, the TCR beta libraries were made. TCRdb reprocessed the 5' RACE reads via MiXCR and lists one record per CDR3 protein. The sample includes 250,000 to 400,000 distinct CDR3 sequences, around 10% of them seen just once. V was cut by 4 bases and J by 2 bases, with 10 bases left in between. Per the germline V gene, CDR1 is SGHTA and CDR2 is FQGNSA. The CDR3 has 14 residues. These data originate in a study of CD8 T cells in ankylosing spondylitis. Study-wide points: Matched synovial fluid from ankylosing spondylitis patients was reported to be enriched for disease-linked clones. There was a TCR beta motif, made of eight highly homologous variants, that appeared characteristic of ankylosing spondylitis blood. Relatively scarce in peripheral blood, disease-linked clones were CD8+.

Sequences were obtained from blood, either unsorted or a sorted T cell fraction (not recorded which). The TCR originated in a female donor with ankylosing spondylitis or in good health (not recorded which). The V and J genes are TRBV7-2 and TRBJ2-3; D perhaps matches TRBD2 (6 bases). The CDR3 coding sequence is TGTGCCAGCAGCTCGGGACTCCCCACAGATACGCAGTATTTT. This encodes CASSSGLPTDTQYF.